The rows below give T cell receptor beta chains drawn from one sample of a study of T cells after yellow fever vaccination. TCRdb processed the 5' RACE reads anew with MiXCR; each CDR3 protein has one entry. This sample yields about 150,000 distinct CDR3 sequences, of which under 8% are seen a single time; over 0.55% belongs to the top ten. This sample comprised CD4+ T cells sorted from PBMCs, obtained 10 days after the yellow fever booster vaccination. These receptors were collected from a man between 25 and 39 years old who received the YFV17D yellow fever vaccine. Both conserved end residues are part of each CDR3. D genes are given only for firm matches. Only some rows state a clone size, as once, few, many or a class for expanded clones.

V gene	J gene	clone size	D gene	CDR3 DNA	CDR3 protein
TRBV3-1	TRBJ2-3	many	NA	TGTGCCAGCAGCTCCTCCTCGACATCATTCTACGGGGAGCTCGCAGATACGCAGTATTTT	CASSSSSTSFYGELADTQYF
TRBV24-1	TRBJ2-7	many	TRBD1	TGTGCCACCAGTCCGGGACAGGGGGCGAGCTCCTACGAGCAGTACTTC	CATSPGQGASSYEQYF
TRBV21-1	TRBJ2-5	many	NA	TGTGCCAGCGGTGGGCTACTAGAGACCCAGTACTTC	CASGGLLETQYF
TRBV6-5	TRBJ2-7	many	TRBD2	TGTGCCAGCAGTTACTCGACTAGCGGCTCCTACGAGCAGTACTTC	CASSYSTSGSYEQYF
TRBV21-1	TRBJ1-3	many	NA	TGTGCCAGCAGCCGCCGGGACAGGGAAGCCCACTCTGGAAACACCATATATTTT	CASSRRDREAHSGNTIYF
TRBV7-9	TRBJ2-4	many	TRBD1	TGTGCCAGCAGCCACCGGGACAGGGGGATTCAGTACTTC	CASSHRDRGIQYF
TRBV29-1	TRBJ2-1	many	NA	TGCAGCGTTGCTTGGGGGATTGTGAATGAGCAGTTCTTC	CSVAWGIVNEQFF
TRBV7-2	TRBJ2-4	many	NA	TGTGCCAGCAGCTTATCAGCGGTAGCCAAAAACATTCAGTACTTC	CASSLSAVAKNIQYF
TRBV5-4	TRBJ2-1	NA	TRBD2	TGTGCCAGCAGCTCTGGGCGGGAGGCTAATGAGCAGTTCTTC	CASSSGREANEQFF
TRBV4-3	TRBJ2-5	many	TRBD2	TGCGCCAGCAGCCAAGAGGCGATGAGCGGGAGAAGCGAGACCCAGTACTTC	CASSQEAMSGRSETQYF
TRBV28	TRBJ2-2	many	NA	TGTGCCACCCGGACGACCGTCTACCTCACCGGGGAGCTGTTTTTT	CATRTTVYLTGELFF
TRBV27	TRBJ2-7	many	TRBD1	TGTGCCAGCAGTCCCCCCGGGACAGGGAGAGGTGAGCAGTACTTC	CASSPPGTGRGEQYF
TRBV5-1	TRBJ1-4	few	TRBD1	TGCGCCAGCAGCTTGGTGGGACAGCCGAATGAAAAACTGTTTTTT	CASSLVGQPNEKLFF
TRBV9	TRBJ2-2	many	NA	TGTGCCAGCAGCGTAGGGGTGGGCCTAGCGAACACCGGGGAGCTGTTTTTT	CASSVGVGLANTGELFF
TRBV7-9	TRBJ1-1	many	NA	TGTGCCGCCACGAACCCGGCGGGGACTGAAGCTTTCTTT	CAATNPAGTEAFF
TRBV29-1	TRBJ2-1	many	NA	TGCAGCGTTGCAACCGGGAGCTCCTACAATGAGCAGTTCTTC	CSVATGSSYNEQFF
TRBV12-3/TRBV12-4	TRBJ2-1	many	TRBD2	TGTGCCAGCAGAGGGGGGACTAGCGGGAGCTATGAGCAGTTCTTC	CASRGGTSGSYEQFF
TRBV7-8	TRBJ2-7	many	NA	TGTGCCAGCAGCTTAGTCTTATCGGGAGCGGACGAGCAGTACTTC	CASSLVLSGADEQYF
TRBV7-6	TRBJ2-7	many	NA	TGTGCCAGCAGCTTAGCGGTCGGCGTCCGGTACGAGCAGTACTTC	CASSLAVGVRYEQYF
TRBV7-2	TRBJ1-5	many	NA	TGTGCCAGCAGCTTCTCCGGCAGCAATCAGCCCCAGCATTTT	CASSFSGSNQPQHF
TRBV19	TRBJ2-7	many	NA	TGTGCCAGTAGTATACTTGTTGGGGGCAACGAGCAGTACTTC	CASSILVGGNEQYF
TRBV7-2	TRBJ2-3	few	NA	TGTGCCAGCAGCTTATCGGTCGGACGCACAGATACGCAGTATTTT	CASSLSVGRTDTQYF
TRBV10-3	TRBJ2-7	few	TRBD1	TGTGCCATCAGTGAGTCCCGGGACAGATACGAGCAGTACTTC	CAISESRDRYEQYF
TRBV25-1	TRBJ1-1	many	NA	TGTGCCAGCAGGGCGACGAACACTGAAGCTTTCTTT	CASRATNTEAFF
TRBV5-1	TRBJ2-7	NA	TRBD1	TGCGCCAGCAGCGGGGGGGACAGGGTCGGCGAGCAGTACTTC	CASSGGDRVGEQYF
TRBV7-2	TRBJ2-7	few	NA	TGTGCCAGCAGCCGGGTCGGGTCCTACGAGCAGTACTTC	CASSRVGSYEQYF
TRBV7-2	TRBJ1-1	many	NA	TGTGCCAGCAGCTTAGGTGGAAGGGAGAACGGTGAAGCTTTCTTT	CASSLGGRENGEAFF
TRBV11-2	TRBJ2-6	few	NA	TGTGCCAGCAGCTTAGGTACTACTGGGGCCAACGTCCTGACTTTC	CASSLGTTGANVLTF
TRBV4-3	TRBJ2-7	NA	NA	TGCGCCAGCAGTCAAACGGGTGGGGGACCCTACGAGCAGTACTTC	CASSQTGGGPYEQYF
TRBV20-1	TRBJ2-1	many	TRBD2	TGCAGTGCTAGAGTCTTAGGACTAGCGGGAGGTGTAAAATACAATGAGCAGTTCTTC	CSARVLGLAGGVKYNEQFF
TRBV6-5	TRBJ2-1	many	TRBD2	TGTGCCAGCGTTCTAGCGGGAGGGATTCACTCCTACAATGAGCAGTTCTTC	CASVLAGGIHSYNEQFF